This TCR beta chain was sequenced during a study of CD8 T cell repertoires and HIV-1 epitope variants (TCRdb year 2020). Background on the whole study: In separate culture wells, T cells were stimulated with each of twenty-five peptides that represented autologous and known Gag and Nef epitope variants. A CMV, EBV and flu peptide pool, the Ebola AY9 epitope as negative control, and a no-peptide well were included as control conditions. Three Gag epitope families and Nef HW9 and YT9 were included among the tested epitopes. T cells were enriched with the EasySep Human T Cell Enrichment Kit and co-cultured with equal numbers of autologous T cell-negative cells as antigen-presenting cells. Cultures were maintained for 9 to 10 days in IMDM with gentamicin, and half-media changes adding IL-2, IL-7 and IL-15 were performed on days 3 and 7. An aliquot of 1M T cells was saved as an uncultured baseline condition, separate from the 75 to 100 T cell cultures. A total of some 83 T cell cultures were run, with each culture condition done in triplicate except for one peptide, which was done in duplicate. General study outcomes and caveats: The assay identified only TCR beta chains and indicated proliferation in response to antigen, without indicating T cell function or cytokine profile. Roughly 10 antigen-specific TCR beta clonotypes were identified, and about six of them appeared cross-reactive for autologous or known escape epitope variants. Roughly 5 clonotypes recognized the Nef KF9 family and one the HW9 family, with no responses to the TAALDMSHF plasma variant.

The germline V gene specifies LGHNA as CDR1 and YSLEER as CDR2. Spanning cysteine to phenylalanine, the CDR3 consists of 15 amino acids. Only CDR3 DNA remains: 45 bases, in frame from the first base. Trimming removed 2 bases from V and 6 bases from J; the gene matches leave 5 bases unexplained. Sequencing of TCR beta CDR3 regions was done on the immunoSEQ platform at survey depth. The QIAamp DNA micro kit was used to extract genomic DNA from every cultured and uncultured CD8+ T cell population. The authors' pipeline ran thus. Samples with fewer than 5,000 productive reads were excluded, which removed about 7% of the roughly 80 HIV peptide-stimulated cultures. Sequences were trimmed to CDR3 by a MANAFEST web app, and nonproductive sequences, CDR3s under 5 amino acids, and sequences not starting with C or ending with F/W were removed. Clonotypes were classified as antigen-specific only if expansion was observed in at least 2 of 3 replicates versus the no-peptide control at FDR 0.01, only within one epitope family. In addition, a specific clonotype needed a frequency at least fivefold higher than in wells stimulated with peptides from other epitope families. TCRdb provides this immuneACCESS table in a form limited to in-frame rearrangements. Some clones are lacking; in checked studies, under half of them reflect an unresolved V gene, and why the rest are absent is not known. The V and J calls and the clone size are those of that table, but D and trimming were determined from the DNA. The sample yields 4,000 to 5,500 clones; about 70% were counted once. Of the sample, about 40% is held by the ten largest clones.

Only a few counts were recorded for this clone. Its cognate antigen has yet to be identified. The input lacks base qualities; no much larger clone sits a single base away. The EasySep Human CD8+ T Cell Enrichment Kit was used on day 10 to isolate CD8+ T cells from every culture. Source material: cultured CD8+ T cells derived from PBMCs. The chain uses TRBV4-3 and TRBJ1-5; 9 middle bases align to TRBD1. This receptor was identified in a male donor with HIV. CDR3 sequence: CASSQTYRGRQPQHF. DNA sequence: TGCGCCAGCAGCCAAACTTACAGGGGGCGTCAGCCCCAGCATTTT.